One and the same sample provided the 27 T cell receptor beta chains below, sequenced in a study of cytomegalovirus exposure and HLA in healthy donors. The PCR contained 60 Vbeta and 13 Jbeta primers. Produced via immunoSEQ multiplex PCR; TCRdb's table is partial and in-frame only. The ten most abundant clones cover about 3% of a sample with under 130,000 clones. Sequencing was done on a sample of PBMCs. The source of these receptors is a man aged 40-49 years in good health and CMV-seronegative.

The rearrangement joins TRBV10-3 to TRBJ1-1, with TRBD1 identical over 7 bases. Unmatched junction bases numbered 6, after V lost 3 bases and J lost 2 bases. The CDR3 loop spans 15 amino acids. Germline V gene lookup returns CDR1 ENHRY and CDR2 SYGVKD. This CDR3 is CAISDGTGANTEAFF. DNA of the CDR3: TGTGCCATCAGTGATGGTACAGGGGCTAACACTGAAGCTTTCTTT.

The chain is built from TRBV19 and TRBJ1-1; perhaps TRBD1 as D (6 bases). The germline CDR1 and CDR2 sequences are LNHDA and SQIVND (reference sequence). The CDR3 covers 15 residues. V dropped 4 bases and J dropped 7 bases, with 19 bases sitting between them. The CDR3 DNA sequence: TGTGCCAGTAGTACAATTGAACCCCGGACAGTTGAAGCTTTCTTT. Its protein is CASSTIEPRTVEAFF.

This chain uses TRBV2 with TRBJ2-7; D ambiguous. The V end lost 1 base, the J end lost 12 bases, and 16 bases lay between the germline ends. CDR3 length: 13 residues. From germline, CDR1 is SNHLY and CDR2 FYNNEI. CDR3 in amino acids: CASSEGYSQHRYF. The CDR3 DNA sequence: TGTGCCAGCAGTGAAGGTTATTCTCAACACCGGTACTTC.

The chain combines TRBV28 with TRBJ2-2; 8 positions agree with TRBD2. The germline CDR1 and CDR2 sequences are MDHEN and SYDVKM. This CDR3 is built from 14 residues. V lost 3 bases to trimming and J lost 7 bases; unmatched junction nucleotides: 4. Written as DNA, the CDR3 is TGTGCCAGCAGTTTGAGCGGGGGTAGCGGGGAGCTGTTTTTT. Protein: CASSLSGGSGELFF.

This rearrangement joins TRBV10-3 to TRBJ2-7; D unresolved. CDR3 size: 12 residues. Germline CDR1 reads ENHRY; CDR2 reads SYGVKD. With 7 bases removed from V and 3 bases from J, the gap between germline ends came to 10 bases. The CDR3 region is CAIMVLYYEQYF. CDR3 nucleotides: TGTGCCATCATGGTGCTATACTACGAGCAGTACTTC.

The chain has TRBV28 and TRBJ1-3; no clear D gene. Germline CDR1 is MDHEN and CDR2 is SYDVKM. Trimming removed 3 bases from V and 3 bases from J, with 9 bases in between. CDR3 length: 14 amino acids. This CDR3 is CASSFAALGNTIYF. CDR3 sequence (DNA): TGTGCCAGCAGTTTCGCCGCGCTTGGAAACACCATATATTTT.

The chain links TRBV5-1 to TRBJ2-7, with 10 bases lining up with TRBD1. The CDR3 extends over 13 amino acids. Unmatched junction bases numbered 4, after V lost 5 bases and J lost 5 bases. Looked up from germline, CDR1 is SGHRS and CDR2 is YFSETQ. The CDR3 sequence is CASRGTGEHEQYF. CDR3 DNA: TGCGCCAGCAGGGGGACAGGGGAACACGAGCAGTACTTC.

V gene TRBV11-2 combines with J gene TRBJ2-7; the D is unclear. Looked up from germline, CDR1 is SGHAT and CDR2 is FQNNGV. Trimming shortened V by 5 bases and J by 3 bases, and 11 bases separated the two germline ends. CDR3 length: 13 amino acids. The CDR3 DNA is TGTGCCAGCAGCCCCCCTTACAGCTACGAGCAGTACTTC. It encodes CASSPPYSYEQYF.

The chain carries TRBV5-1 and TRBJ2-5; TRBD1 agrees at 7 bases. The J call is in doubt because the DNA end fits TRBJ2-7 better. The CDR3 contains 16 residues. Germline CDR1 reads SGHRS; CDR2 reads YFSETQ. CDR3 DNA sequence: TGCGCCAGCCACCGCAACACAGGGGAAAGACCCTACGAGCAGTACTTC. Amino acids: CASHRNTGERPYEQYF.

The V gene is TRBV7-6, the J gene TRBJ2-7, with D perhaps TRBD1 (6 bases). Germline V gives CDR1 SGHVS, CDR2 FNYEAQ. The CDR3 totals 16 residues. The V end lost 1 base, the J end lost 1 base, and 14 bases lay between the germline ends. The CDR3, as DNA: TGTGCCAGCAGCTTAGGGGGGCCAGGGTTATCCTACGAGCAGTACTTC. This encodes CASSLGGPGLSYEQYF.

The J gene is TRBJ1-4, the V gene TRBV25-1, with 7 positions matching TRBD1. Germline CDR1 is MGHDK and CDR2 is SYGVNS. J was trimmed by 8 bases and V by 4 bases; bases with no gene match: 10. CDR3 length: 15 amino acids. In DNA form, the CDR3 reads TGTGCCAGCAGTGGACATCCGGGACAGCAGGAAAAACTGTTTTTT. Protein sequence: CASSGHPGQQEKLFF.

This chain joins TRBV6-5 and TRBJ2-7; D possibly corresponds to TRBD2 (6 bases). The CDR3 is made up of 15 amino acids. The V gene lost 6 bases and the J gene lost 0 bases, with 15 bases spanning the gap. Germline V CDR1 and CDR2: MNHEY, SVGAGI. The CDR3 DNA reads TGTGCCAGCAGGCGAAAGACGGGGGACTCCTACGAGCAGTACTTC. Protein: CASRRKTGDSYEQYF.

The chain uses TRBV5-4 and TRBJ1-5; a possible D gene is TRBD1 (5 bases). The CDR3 runs 16 residues. CDR1 and CDR2 from the germline V gene are SGHNT and YYREEE (reference sequence). Trimming took off 4 bases at V and 1 base at J, with 15 bases between the two ends. The CDR3 DNA sequence: TGTGCCAGCAGCACCGGGGGGTCCGGGAGCAATCAGCCCCAGCATTTT. It encodes CASSTGGSGSNQPQHF.

The chain is built from TRBV6-6 and TRBJ2-7; TRBD2 aligns across 10 bases. CDR1 is MNHNY, CDR2 SVGAGI, per germline (reference sequence). The V segment lost 2 bases and the J segment 8 bases; nucleotides outside the gene matches: 9. There are 15 residues in the CDR3. The CDR3, as DNA: TGTGCCAGCAGTTACGGTACTAGCGGGAACATCCAGCAGTACTTC. Translated: CASSYGTSGNIQQYF.

The CDR3 coding sequence is TGTGCCAGCAGTACAGGGGTAGCTTTCTTT. Translated: CASSTGVAFF. The chain has TRBV28 and TRBJ1-1, with 7 bases matching TRBD1. The CDR3 sequence is 10 residues long. Germline trimming cut 5 bases from V and 10 bases from J; bases unmatched to any gene: 1. Germline CDR1 is MDHEN and CDR2 is SYDVKM. Variable domain in full (rest from reference TRBV28 and TRBJ1-1): DVKVTQSSRYLVKRTGEKVFLECVQDMDHENMFWYRQDPGLGLRLIYFSYDVKMKEKGDIPEGYSVSREKKERFSLILESASTNQTSMYLCASSTGVAFFGQGTRLTVV.

CDR3 protein: CASSTPGQGPVLHF. The CDR3 DNA is TGTGCCAGTAGTACACCGGGACAGGGGCCAGTTCTCCACTTT. The chain uses TRBV19 and TRBJ1-6; 10 bases match TRBD1. The CDR3 length is 14 residues. Germline lookup yields CDR1 LNHDA and CDR2 SQIVND (reference sequence). The trim removed 4 bases at V and 16 bases at J, leaving 10 bases unmatched.

This chain uses TRBV29-1 with TRBJ1-2; possible D gene TRBD1, 5 bases. The V gene's germline CDR1 is SQVTM and CDR2 ANQGSEA. The CDR3 contains 12 residues. The V end lost 3 bases, the J end lost 8 bases, and 13 bases lay between the germline ends. CDR3 sequence reads: CSVERGLWGYTF. The CDR3 DNA sequence: TGCAGCGTTGAGAGGGGACTCTGGGGCTACACCTTC.

The chain has TRBV30 and TRBJ1-5; 7 nucleotides line up with TRBD1. CDR1 is GTSNPN, CDR2 SVGIG, per germline (reference sequence). V lost 1 base, J lost 7 bases, and 7 bases stayed unmatched. The CDR3 length is 14 residues. In nucleotides, the CDR3 is TGTGCCTGGAGTGGCCAGACAGGGTACCAGCCCCAGCATTTT. Protein product: CAWSGQTGYQPQHF.

The chain uses TRBV28 and TRBJ1-5, with D possibly being TRBD1 (5 bases). This CDR3 is 13 amino acids long. V lost 8 bases, J lost 2 bases, and 10 bases lay in between. In germline, CDR1 is MDHEN, CDR2 SYDVKM. The CDR3 loop reads CASLIGGNQPQHF. In DNA, the CDR3 is TGTGCCAGCCTCATAGGGGGCAATCAGCCCCAGCATTTT.

The chain is built from TRBV7-6 and TRBJ2-3; no definite D call. Trimming removed 1 base at V and 5 bases at J, with 10 bases between. This CDR3 has 14 residues. CDR1 SGHVS and CDR2 FNYEAQ come from the germline V gene. CDR3 protein: CASSLGFAGDTQYF. CDR3 nucleotide sequence: TGTGCCAGCAGCTTAGGATTCGCCGGAGATACGCAGTATTTT.

This chain joins TRBV5-1 and TRBJ1-3; maybe TRBD1 (6 bases). This CDR3 is built from 15 residues. CDR1 SGHRS and CDR2 YFSETQ come from the germline V gene. V was clipped by 4 bases and J by 0 bases, with 11 bases between them. The CDR3 DNA follows: TGCGCCAGCAGCGAACAGGGCCTCTCTGGAAACACCATATATTTT. It codes for CASSEQGLSGNTIYF.

This chain links TRBV10-1 with TRBJ2-1; D ambiguous. Germline lookup yields CDR1 WNHNN and CDR2 SYGVQD (reference sequence). V was cut by 2 bases and J by 0 bases, with 5 bases left in between. This CDR3 contains 14 residues. CDR3 sequence (DNA): TGCGCCAGCAGTGAGCGGAGCTCCTACAATGAGCAGTTCTTC. Its translation: CASSERSSYNEQFF.

V gene TRBV27 combines with J gene TRBJ2-3; D is possibly TRBD2 (6 bases). This CDR3 contains 13 residues. V dropped 4 bases and J dropped 3 bases, with 8 bases sitting between them. CDR1 is MNHEY, CDR2 SMNVEV, per germline (reference sequence). The CDR3 nucleotides are TGTGCCAGCAGTTCCGCGGGGACAGATACGCAGTATTTT. Translated: CASSSAGTDTQYF.

CDR3 amino acids: CASSQGTSGGGEQFF. CDR3 DNA sequence: TGCGCCAGCAGCCAAGGGACTAGCGGGGGGGGCGAGCAGTTCTTC. The chain employs TRBV4-1 and TRBJ2-1; 15 bases match TRBD2. Germline trimming cut 1 base from V and 10 bases from J; bases unmatched to any gene: 2. CDR1 and CDR2 (germline): MGHRA, YSYEKL. The length of the CDR3 is 15 residues.

This chain connects TRBV2 to TRBJ1-5, with TRBD1 matching over 8 bases. Germline trimming cut 3 bases from V and 7 bases from J; bases unmatched to any gene: 5. This CDR3 comprises 14 residues. Germline V lookup: CDR1 SNHLY, CDR2 FYNNEI. The CDR3 region is CASSEDRARQPQHF. CDR3 nucleotide sequence: TGTGCCAGCAGTGAGGACAGGGCGAGGCAGCCCCAGCATTTT.

The rearrangement uses TRBV20-1 and TRBJ2-1, with D uncertain. Germline V CDR1 and CDR2: DFQATT, SNEGSKA (reference sequence). The V and J ends lost 5 bases and 4 bases respectively, with 3 bases between them. The CDR3 totals 10 residues. The CDR3 loop reads CSAQYNEQFF. The CDR3 nucleotides read TGCAGTGCTCAATACAATGAGCAGTTCTTC.

The V call is TRBV19, the J call TRBJ2-7, with D maybe TRBD1 (5 bases). The CDR3 length is 15 residues. V lost 4 bases to trimming and J lost 0 bases, with 13 bases between them. Germline assignment: CDR1 LNHDA and CDR2 SQIVND (reference sequence). The CDR3 sequence is CASSTSQGISYEQYF. CDR3 coding DNA: TGTGCCAGTAGTACCTCTCAGGGAATCTCCTACGAGCAGTACTTC.